Listed below are T cell receptor beta chains from one sample, sequenced in a study of CD4 T cells in relation to SARS-CoV-2 and coronaviruses. The data were produced by immunoSEQ multiplex PCR, yet TCRdb's version contains in-frame clones alone and is incomplete. The sample yields approximately 27,000 clones, roughly 82% seen once. These receptors' targets are unknown. Material for sequencing was CD4+ T cells from PBMCs, cultured in vitro. These receptors were collected from a human donor in good health. The CDR3 runs from the conserved cysteine through the conserved F or W. Fields, in order: V gene, CDR3 length, clone size, J gene, CDR3 protein. Only some rows state a clone size, as once, few, many or a class for expanded clones.

V: TRBV7-2
length: 14
size: NA
J: TRBJ2-1
CDR3: CASTGTSGRPEQFF

V: TRBV10-3
length: 15
size: NA
J: TRBJ2-3
CDR3: CAISEGGGRGDTQYF

V: TRBV5-1
length: 12
size: once
J: TRBJ2-7
CDR3: CASSHRTGEQYF

V: TRBV5-1
length: 14
size: few
J: TRBJ1-6
CDR3: CASSPRDDNSPLHF

V: TRBV7-2
length: 15
size: NA
J: TRBJ2-5
CDR3: CASSSAGNIQETQYF

V: TRBV6-6
length: 13
size: few
J: TRBJ1-6
CDR3: CASSTGGYSPLHF

V: TRBV5-1
length: 14
size: NA
J: TRBJ1-2
CDR3: CASSLGDRGYGYTF

V: TRBV23-1
length: 18
size: NA
J: TRBJ2-7
CDR3: CASSQSELAGGSSYEQYF

V: TRBV10-2
length: 15
size: NA
J: TRBJ1-1
CDR3: CASSESMGDSTGAFF

V: TRBV6-5
length: 15
size: NA
J: TRBJ2-5
CDR3: CASTPSWGARETQYF

V: TRBV18
length: 14
size: NA
J: TRBJ1-4
CDR3: CASSPSETGEKLFF

V: TRBV9
length: 17
size: NA
J: TRBJ2-2
CDR3: CASSVAPGTRTTGELFF

V: TRBV7-9
length: 17
size: NA
J: TRBJ2-5
CDR3: CASSPGVAGVYQETQYF

V: TRBV6-2/TRBV6-3
length: 14
size: NA
J: TRBJ1-5
CDR3: CASSYGTYNQPQHF

V: TRBV9
length: 13
size: NA
J: TRBJ2-5
CDR3: CASSVDIQETQYF

V: TRBV4-1
length: 15
size: NA
J: TRBJ2-3
CDR3: CASSILAGITDTQYF

V: TRBV24-1
length: 17
size: NA
J: TRBJ2-5
CDR3: CATSDGGDSLKQETQYF

V: TRBV27
length: 14
size: NA
J: TRBJ1-2
CDR3: CASSPGGLGYGYTF

V: TRBV7-2
length: 14
size: once
J: TRBJ2-7
CDR3: CASSLRLAGYEQYF

V: TRBV29-1
length: 13
size: NA
J: TRBJ2-5
CDR3: CSVADRVQETQYF

V: TRBV4-1
length: 16
size: NA
J: TRBJ1-2
CDR3: CASTAIIAGENYGYTF

V: TRBV4-3
length: 12
size: few
J: TRBJ1-1
CDR3: CASSHGRGEAFF

V: TRBV27
length: 18
size: NA
J: TRBJ1-5
CDR3: CASSRNPSGLKSNQPQHF

V: TRBV3-1/TRBV3-2
length: 17
size: NA
J: TRBJ2-3
CDR3: CASSQLGTSGGTDTQYF

V: TRBV28
length: 14
size: NA
J: TRBJ1-5
CDR3: CASSVPRFGQPQHF

V: TRBV9
length: 13
size: NA
J: TRBJ1-2
CDR3: CASSVGVGRGYTF

V: TRBV7-2
length: 15
size: NA
J: TRBJ2-2
CDR3: CASSLNWDATGELFF

V: TRBV11-3
length: 14
size: NA
J: TRBJ1-3
CDR3: CASSLTGTGNTIYF

V: TRBV3-1/TRBV3-2
length: 13
size: few
J: TRBJ2-2
CDR3: CASSPNFTGELFF

V: TRBV19
length: 14
size: NA
J: TRBJ2-7
CDR3: CASSTQGVSYEQYF

V: TRBV7-2
length: 16
size: NA
J: TRBJ1-2
CDR3: CASSLVPRTNEFGYTF

V: TRBV12-5
length: 17
size: NA
J: TRBJ2-7
CDR3: CASGLVIGAESGYEQYF

V: TRBV6-5
length: 13
size: NA
J: TRBJ1-1
CDR3: CASLVIENTEAFF

V: TRBV19
length: 13
size: NA
J: TRBJ2-1
CDR3: CASSMDGGNEQFF

V: TRBV2
length: 16
size: NA
J: TRBJ2-7
CDR3: CASSHPAGGVTYEQYF

V: TRBV5-1
length: 13
size: once
J: TRBJ1-2
CDR3: CASSFGVREGYTF

V: TRBV7-2
length: 17
size: NA
J: TRBJ1-2
CDR3: CASSLLPRTEVHYGYTF

V: TRBV6-5
length: 14
size: NA
J: TRBJ2-3
CDR3: CASSILGITDTQYF

V: TRBV7-8
length: 16
size: NA
J: TRBJ1-5
CDR3: CASSGGRGSGNQPQHF

V: TRBV5-1
length: 17
size: NA
J: TRBJ2-1
CDR3: CASSLAPVGMGYNEQFF

V: TRBV6-1
length: 16
size: NA
J: TRBJ1-5
CDR3: CASSDVGTGWDQPQHF

V: TRBV6-2/TRBV6-3
length: 15
size: few
J: TRBJ1-5
CDR3: CASSSRTGGAQPQHF

V: TRBV9
length: 14
size: NA
J: TRBJ1-1
CDR3: CASSVGSMNTEAFF

V: TRBV6-2/TRBV6-3
length: 17
size: NA
J: TRBJ2-5
CDR3: CASNPPLAGGPGETQYF

V: TRBV5-1
length: 15
size: once
J: TRBJ2-7
CDR3: CASSPQGEDYYEQYF

V: TRBV7-6
length: 15
size: NA
J: TRBJ2-3
CDR3: CATIELAGATDTQYF

V: TRBV7-9
length: 15
size: NA
J: TRBJ2-5
CDR3: CASSPRNGNQETQYF

V: TRBV12-3/TRBV12-4
length: 13
size: NA
J: TRBJ1-5
CDR3: CASSLAAGQPQHF

V: TRBV18
length: 14
size: NA
J: TRBJ1-5
CDR3: CASSPGQRVQPQHF

V: TRBV11-2
length: 13
size: NA
J: TRBJ1-5
CDR3: CASSLGDFQPQHF

V: TRBV4-2
length: 17
size: NA
J: TRBJ2-3
CDR3: CASSQAETSGSTDTQYF

V: TRBV3-1/TRBV3-2
length: 14
size: NA
J: TRBJ1-3
CDR3: CASSQVGVGNTIYF

V: TRBV5-1
length: 10
size: NA
J: TRBJ1-2
CDR3: CASTAEGYTF

V: TRBV7-9
length: 14
size: NA
J: TRBJ2-1
CDR3: CASSLAYVWNEQFF